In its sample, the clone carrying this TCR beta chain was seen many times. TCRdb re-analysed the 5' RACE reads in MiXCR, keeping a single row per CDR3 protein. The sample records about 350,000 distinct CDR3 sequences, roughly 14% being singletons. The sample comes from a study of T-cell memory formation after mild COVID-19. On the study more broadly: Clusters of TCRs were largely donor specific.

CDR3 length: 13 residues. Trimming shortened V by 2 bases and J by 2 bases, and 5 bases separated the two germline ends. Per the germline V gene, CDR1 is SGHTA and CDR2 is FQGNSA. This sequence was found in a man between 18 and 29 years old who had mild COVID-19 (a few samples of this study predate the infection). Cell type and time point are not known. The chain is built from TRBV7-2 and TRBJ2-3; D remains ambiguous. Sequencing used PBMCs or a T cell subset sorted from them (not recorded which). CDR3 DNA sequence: TGTGCCAGCAGCTTACGGCCCACAGATACGCAGTATTTT. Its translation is CASSLRPTDTQYF. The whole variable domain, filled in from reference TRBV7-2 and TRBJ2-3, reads GAGVSQSPSNKVTEKGKDVELRCDPISGHTALYWYRQSLGQGLEFLIYFQGNSAPDKSGLPSDRFSAERTGGSVSTLTIQRTQQEDSAVYLCASSLRPTDTQYFGPGTRLTVL.